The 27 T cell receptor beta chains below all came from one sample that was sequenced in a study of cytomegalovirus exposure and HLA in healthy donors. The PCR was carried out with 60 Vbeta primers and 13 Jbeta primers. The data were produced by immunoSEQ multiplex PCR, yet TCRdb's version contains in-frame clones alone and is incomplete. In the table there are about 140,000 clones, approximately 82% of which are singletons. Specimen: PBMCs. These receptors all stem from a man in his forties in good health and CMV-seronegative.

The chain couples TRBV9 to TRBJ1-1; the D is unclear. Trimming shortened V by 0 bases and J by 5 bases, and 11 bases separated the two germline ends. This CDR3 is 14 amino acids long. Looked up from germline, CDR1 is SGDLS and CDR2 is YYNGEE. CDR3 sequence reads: CASSVVRTGTEAFF. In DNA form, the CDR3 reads TGTGCCAGCAGCGTAGTGCGGACGGGGACTGAAGCTTTCTTT.

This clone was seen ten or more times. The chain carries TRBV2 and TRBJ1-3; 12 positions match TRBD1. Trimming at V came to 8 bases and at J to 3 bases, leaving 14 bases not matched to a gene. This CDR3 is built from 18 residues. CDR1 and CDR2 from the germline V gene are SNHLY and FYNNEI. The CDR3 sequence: CASGRDGDRGLGGNTIYF. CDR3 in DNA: TGTGCCAGCGGCCGGGACGGGGACAGGGGGCTTGGTGGAAACACCATATATTTT.

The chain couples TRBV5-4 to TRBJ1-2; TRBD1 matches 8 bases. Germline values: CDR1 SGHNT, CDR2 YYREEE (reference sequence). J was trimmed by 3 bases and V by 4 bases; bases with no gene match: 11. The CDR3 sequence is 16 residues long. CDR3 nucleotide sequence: TGTGCCAGCAGCCGAGCCCCAGGGGGCGACTACTATGGCTACACCTTC. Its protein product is CASSRAPGGDYYGYTF.

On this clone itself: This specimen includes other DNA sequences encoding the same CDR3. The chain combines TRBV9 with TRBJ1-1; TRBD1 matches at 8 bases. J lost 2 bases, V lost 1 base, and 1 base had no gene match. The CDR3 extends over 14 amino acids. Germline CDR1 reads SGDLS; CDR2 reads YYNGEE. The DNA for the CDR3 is TGTGCCAGCAGCGTAACAGGGGGAAACACTGAAGCTTTCTTT. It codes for CASSVTGGNTEAFF. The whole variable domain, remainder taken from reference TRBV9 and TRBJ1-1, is DSGVTQTPKHLITATGQRVTLRCSPRSGDLSVYWYQQSLDQGLQFLIQYYNGEERAKGNILERFSAQQFPDLHSELNLSSLELGDSALYFCASSVTGGNTEAFFGQGTRLTVV.

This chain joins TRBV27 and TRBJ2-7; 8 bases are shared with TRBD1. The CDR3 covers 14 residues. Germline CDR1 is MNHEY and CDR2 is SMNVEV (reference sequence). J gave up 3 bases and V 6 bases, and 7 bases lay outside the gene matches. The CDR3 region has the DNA TGTGCCAGCAGCGACAGGGGTGAATTCTACGAGCAGTACTTC. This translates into CASSDRGEFYEQYF.

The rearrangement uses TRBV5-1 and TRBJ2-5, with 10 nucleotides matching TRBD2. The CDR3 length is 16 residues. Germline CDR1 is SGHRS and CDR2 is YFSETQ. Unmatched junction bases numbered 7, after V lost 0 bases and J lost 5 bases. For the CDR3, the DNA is TGCGCCAGCAGCTTGGGAGTAGCGGGGGGCTCGGAGACCCAGTACTTC. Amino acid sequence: CASSLGVAGGSETQYF.

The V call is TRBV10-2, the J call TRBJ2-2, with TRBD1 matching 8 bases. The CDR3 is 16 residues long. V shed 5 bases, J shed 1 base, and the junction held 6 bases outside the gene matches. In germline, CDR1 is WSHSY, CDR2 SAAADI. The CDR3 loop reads CASSLRDRRNTGELFF. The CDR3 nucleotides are TGCGCCAGCAGTCTCCGGGACAGGAGGAACACCGGGGAGCTGTTTTTT.

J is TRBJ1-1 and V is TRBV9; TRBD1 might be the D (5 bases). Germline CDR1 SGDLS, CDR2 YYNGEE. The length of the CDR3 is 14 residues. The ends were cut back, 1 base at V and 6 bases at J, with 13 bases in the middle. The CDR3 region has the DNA TGTGCCAGCAGCGTAAGGTGGAGGGACGCTGAAGCTTTCTTT. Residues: CASSVRWRDAEAFF.

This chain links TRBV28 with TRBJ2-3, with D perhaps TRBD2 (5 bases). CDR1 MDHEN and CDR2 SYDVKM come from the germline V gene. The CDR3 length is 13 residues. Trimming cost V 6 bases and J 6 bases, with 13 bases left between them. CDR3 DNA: TGTGCCAGCAGCCCCCCGGGGTGGGATACGCAGTATTTT. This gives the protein CASSPPGWDTQYF.

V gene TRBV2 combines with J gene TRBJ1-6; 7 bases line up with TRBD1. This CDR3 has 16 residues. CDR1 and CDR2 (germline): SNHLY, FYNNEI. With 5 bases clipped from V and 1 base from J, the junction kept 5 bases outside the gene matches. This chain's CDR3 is CASSLAGGSYNSPLHF. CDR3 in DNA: TGTGCCAGCAGTCTTGCAGGGGGTTCCTATAATTCACCCCTCCACTTT.

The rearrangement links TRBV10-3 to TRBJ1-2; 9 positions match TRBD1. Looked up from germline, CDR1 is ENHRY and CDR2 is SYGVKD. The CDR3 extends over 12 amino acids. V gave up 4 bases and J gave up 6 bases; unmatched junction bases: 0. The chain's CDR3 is CAISGTGDGYTF. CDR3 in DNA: TGTGCCATCAGTGGGACAGGGGATGGCTACACCTTC.

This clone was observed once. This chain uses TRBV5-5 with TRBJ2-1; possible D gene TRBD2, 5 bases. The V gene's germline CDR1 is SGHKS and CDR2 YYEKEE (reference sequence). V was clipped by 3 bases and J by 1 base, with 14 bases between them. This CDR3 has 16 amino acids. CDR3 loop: CASSSTLARSYNEQFF. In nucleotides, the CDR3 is TGTGCCAGCAGCTCCACCCTAGCACGGTCCTACAATGAGCAGTTCTTC. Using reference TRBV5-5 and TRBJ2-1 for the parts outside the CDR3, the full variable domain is DAGVTQSPTHLIKTRGQQVTLRCSPISGHKSVSWYQQVLGQGPQFIFQYYEKEERGRGNFPDRFSARQFPNYSSELNVNALLLGDSALYLCASSSTLARSYNEQFFGPGTRLTVL.

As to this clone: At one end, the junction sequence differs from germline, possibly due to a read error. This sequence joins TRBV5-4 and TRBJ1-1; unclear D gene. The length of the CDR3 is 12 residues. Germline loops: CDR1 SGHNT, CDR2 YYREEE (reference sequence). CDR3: CASSFPEEALTF. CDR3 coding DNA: TGTGCCAGCAGCTTTCCGGAAGAGGCCCTTACCTTT.

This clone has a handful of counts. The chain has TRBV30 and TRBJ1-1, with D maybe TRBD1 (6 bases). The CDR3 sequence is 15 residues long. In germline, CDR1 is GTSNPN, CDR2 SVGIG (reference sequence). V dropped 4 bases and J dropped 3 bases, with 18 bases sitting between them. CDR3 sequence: CAWTRQGSGDTEAFF. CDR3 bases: TGTGCCTGGACCCGCCAGGGGAGTGGGGACACTGAAGCTTTCTTT. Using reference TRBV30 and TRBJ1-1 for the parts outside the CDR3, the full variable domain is SQTIHQWPATLVQPVGSPLSLECTVEGTSNPNLYWYRQAAGRGLQLLFYSVGIGQISSEVPQNLSASRPQDRQFILSSKKLLLSDSGFYLCAWTRQGSGDTEAFFGQGTRLTVV.

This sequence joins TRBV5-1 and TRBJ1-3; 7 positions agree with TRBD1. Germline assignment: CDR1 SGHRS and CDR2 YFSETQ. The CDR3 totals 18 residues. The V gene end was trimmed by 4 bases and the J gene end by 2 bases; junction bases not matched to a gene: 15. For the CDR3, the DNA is TGCGCCAGCAGCCTCCTTCCTTTGGGCAGGGGGACTGGAAACACCATATATTTT. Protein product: CASSLLPLGRGTGNTIYF.

Here the CDR3 DNA reads TGTGCCATCAGTGAGTCGGGGCGGCCTCAGTACTTC. It encodes CAISESGRPQYF. The genes are TRBV10-3 and TRBJ2-7, with D possibly being TRBD1 (5 bases). Germline loops: CDR1 ENHRY, CDR2 SYGVKD. Deletions cut 0 bases from V and 10 bases from J, with 10 bases between. CDR3 size: 12 residues.

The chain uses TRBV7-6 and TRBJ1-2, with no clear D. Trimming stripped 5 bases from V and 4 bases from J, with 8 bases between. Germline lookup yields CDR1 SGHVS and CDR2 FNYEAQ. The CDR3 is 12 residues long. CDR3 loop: CASSGSGYGYTF. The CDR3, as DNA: TGTGCCAGCAGCGGATCAGGCTATGGCTACACCTTC. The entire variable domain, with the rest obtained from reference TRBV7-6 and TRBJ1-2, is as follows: GAGVSQSPRYKVTKRGQDVALRCDPISGHVSLYWYRQALGQGPEFLTYFNYEAQQDKSGLPNDRFSAERPEGSISTLTIQRTEQRDSAMYRCASSGSGYGYTFGSGTRLTVV.

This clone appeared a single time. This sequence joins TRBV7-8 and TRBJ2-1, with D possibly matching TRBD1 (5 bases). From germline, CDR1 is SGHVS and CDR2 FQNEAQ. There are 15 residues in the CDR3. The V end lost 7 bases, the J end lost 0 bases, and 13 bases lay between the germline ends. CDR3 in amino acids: CASMDQGYSYNEQFF. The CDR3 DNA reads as TGTGCCAGCATGGATCAGGGTTACTCCTACAATGAGCAGTTCTTC.

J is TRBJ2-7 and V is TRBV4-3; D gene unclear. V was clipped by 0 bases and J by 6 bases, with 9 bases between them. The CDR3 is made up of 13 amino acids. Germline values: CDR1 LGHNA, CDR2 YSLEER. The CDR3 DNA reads TGCGCCAGCAGCCAAGATCCAGGTCGCGAGCAGTACTTC. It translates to CASSQDPGREQYF.

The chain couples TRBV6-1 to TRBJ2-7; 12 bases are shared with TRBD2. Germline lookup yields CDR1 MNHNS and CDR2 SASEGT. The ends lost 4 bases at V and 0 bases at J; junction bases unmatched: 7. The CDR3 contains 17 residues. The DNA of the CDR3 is TGTGCCAGCAGTGCGGCTAGCGGGGGGGTCCTCTCCTACGAGCAGTACTTC. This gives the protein CASSAASGGVLSYEQYF.

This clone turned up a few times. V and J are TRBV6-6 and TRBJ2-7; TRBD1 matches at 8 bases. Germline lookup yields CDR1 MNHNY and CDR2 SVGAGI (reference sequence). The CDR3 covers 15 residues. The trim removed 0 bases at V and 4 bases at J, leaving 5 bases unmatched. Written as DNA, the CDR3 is TGTGCCAGCAGTTACTCCGCAGGGGGCATGTACGAGCAGTACTTC. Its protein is CASSYSAGGMYEQYF.

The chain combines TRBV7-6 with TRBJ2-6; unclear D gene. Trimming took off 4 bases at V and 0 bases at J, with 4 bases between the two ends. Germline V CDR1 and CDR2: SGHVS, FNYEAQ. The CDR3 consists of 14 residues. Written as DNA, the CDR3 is TGTGCCAGCAGCTCATTCTCTGGGGCCAACGTCCTGACTTTC. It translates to CASSSFSGANVLTF.

CDR3 in amino acids: CASSNPSGVAETQYF. The CDR3 DNA follows: TGTGCCAGTAGTAACCCTAGCGGGGTCGCAGAGACCCAGTACTTC. The V call is TRBV19, the J call TRBJ2-5, with 9 bases aligning to TRBD2. CDR1 and CDR2 from the germline V gene are LNHDA and SQIVND (reference sequence). The V gene end was trimmed by 4 bases and the J gene end by 4 bases; junction bases not matched to a gene: 7. This CDR3 has 15 residues.

The CDR3 DNA sequence: TGTGCCTGGACCCAACGGCGGAGGACTAACTATGGCTACACCTTC. This sequence encodes CAWTQRRRTNYGYTF. The genes are TRBV30 and TRBJ1-2; D not certain. This CDR3 comprises 15 residues. Looked up from germline, CDR1 is GTSNPN and CDR2 is SVGIG (reference sequence). V was cut by 4 bases and J by 0 bases, with 15 bases left in between.

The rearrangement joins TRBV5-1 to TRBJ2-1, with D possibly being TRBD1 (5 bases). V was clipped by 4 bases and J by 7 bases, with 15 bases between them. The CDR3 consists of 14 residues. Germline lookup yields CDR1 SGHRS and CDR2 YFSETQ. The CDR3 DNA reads TGCGCCAGCAGCCGACCGGACACTAAGAATGAGCAGTTCTTC. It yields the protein CASSRPDTKNEQFF.

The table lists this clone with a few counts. The CDR3 protein is CASSLGMTDEKLFF. The DNA for the CDR3 is TGCGCCAGCAGCTTGGGGATGACTGATGAAAAACTGTTTTTT. V is TRBV5-1 and J is TRBJ1-4; D is undetermined. The CDR3 extends over 14 amino acids. Germline values: CDR1 SGHRS, CDR2 YFSETQ. Trimming cost V 0 bases and J 6 bases, with 9 bases left between them. Filled out from reference TRBV5-1 and TRBJ1-4, the complete variable domain reads KAGVTQTPRYLIKTRGQQVTLSCSPISGHRSVSWYQQTPGQGLQFLFEYFSETQRNKGNFPGRFSGRQFSNSRSEMNVSTLELGDSALYLCASSLGMTDEKLFFGSGTQLSVL.

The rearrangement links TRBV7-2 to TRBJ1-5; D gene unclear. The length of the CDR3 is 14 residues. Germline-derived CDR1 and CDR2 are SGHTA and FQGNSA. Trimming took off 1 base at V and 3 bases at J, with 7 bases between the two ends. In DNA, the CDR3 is TGTGCCAGCAGCTTAGAAACCTACAATCAGCCCCAGCATTTT. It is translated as CASSLETYNQPQHF.